This entry lists 4 T cell receptor beta chains sequenced from one sample in a study of CD8 T cells in ankylosing spondylitis. Findings of the study overall: There was a TCR beta motif, made of 7 to 9 highly homologous variants, that appeared characteristic of ankylosing spondylitis blood.

MiXCR, applied by TCRdb to the 5' RACE reads, yields one record per CDR3 protein. The sample shows fewer than 250,000 distinct CDR3 sequences, around 16% of them seen only once. Their antigens remain unidentified. The sequenced sample was blood, either unsorted or a sorted T cell fraction (not recorded which). The receptor set was obtained from a male donor with ankylosing spondylitis.

This clonotype was counted at least ten times. The chain is built from TRBV7-9 and TRBJ1-1; D is ambiguous. Between the trimmed V and J ends, which lost 1 base and 1 base, there was a span of 7 bases. The CDR3 sequence is 14 residues long. Germline values: CDR1 SEHNR, CDR2 FQNEAQ (reference sequence). The CDR3 nucleotides are TGTGCCAGCAGCTTAGAGGCAGCGAACACTGAAGCTTTCTTT. Its protein is CASSLEAANTEAFF.

This clonotype was found a few times. The chain employs TRBV2 and TRBJ2-3; TRBD2 is a possible D gene (6 bases). CDR1 SNHLY and CDR2 FYNNEI come from the germline V gene. Trimming took off 2 bases at V and 2 bases at J, with 11 bases between the two ends. The CDR3 consists of 15 residues. As DNA, the CDR3 is TGTGCCAGCAGTGAACTAGCGACCAACACAGATACGCAGTATTTT. This encodes CASSELATNTDTQYF. Looking up the rest from reference TRBV2 and TRBJ2-3 gives the full variable domain: EPEVTQTPSHQVTQMGQEVILRCVPISNHLYFYWYRQILGQKVEFLVSFYNNEISEKSEIFDDQFSVERPDGSNFTLKIRSTKLEDSAMYFCASSELATNTDTQYFGPGTRLTVL.

This clonotype was seen only a few times. The CDR3 is CASSSPLASGTGGTGELFF. Here the CDR3 DNA reads TGTGCCAGCAGCTCACCCCTGGCGTCCGGGACAGGGGGAACCGGGGAGCTGTTTTTT. This rearrangement joins TRBV11-1 to TRBJ2-2; 11 bases match TRBD1. The V and J ends lost 4 bases and 5 bases, in that order; junction bases with no gene match: 15. Germline CDR1 is SGHAT and CDR2 is FQDESV (reference sequence). The CDR3 sequence is 19 residues long.

V gene TRBV5-1 combines with J gene TRBJ2-1; perhaps TRBD1 as D (6 bases). Germline V gene sequence: CDR1 SGHRS, CDR2 YFSETQ. The CDR3 spans 14 residues. Trimming cost V 1 base and J 6 bases, with 11 bases left between them. This CDR3 is CASSLWAGANEQFF. The CDR3 bases are TGCGCCAGCAGCTTGTGGGCAGGGGCCAATGAGCAGTTCTTC.